The present entry profiles one T cell receptor beta chain with its context. Per the study methods: Counts of nucleated cells, estimated from reference gene primer amplification, were obtained. The protocol was immunoSEQ multiplex PCR, while the TCRdb copy is restricted to in-frame clones and leaves out a portion. V and J calls and clone size are as listed in that table; D and trimming were resolved from the DNA. The data hold about 140,000 clones, with 85% observed a single time. This sample stems from a study of blood T cell repertoires in COVID-19. Study summary: The United States, Italy and Spain were the sources of the acute and convalescent COVID-19 samples. T cells, B-cell-depleted T cells, or PBMCs provided the cDNA or gDNA that served as material.

There are 12 residues in the CDR3. V was clipped by 4 bases and J by 8 bases, with 10 bases between them. Looked up from germline, CDR1 is KGHDR and CDR2 is SFDVKD. Sequenced input: peripheral blood. This TCR derives from a man aged 45 to 65 with acute or convalescent COVID-19. The chain carries TRBV24-1 and TRBJ1-2; tentatively, D is TRBD1 (6 bases). The CDR3 coding sequence is TGTGCCACCAGTGACCCGGGACAAGGCTACACCTTC. Its translation is CATSDPGQGYTF.